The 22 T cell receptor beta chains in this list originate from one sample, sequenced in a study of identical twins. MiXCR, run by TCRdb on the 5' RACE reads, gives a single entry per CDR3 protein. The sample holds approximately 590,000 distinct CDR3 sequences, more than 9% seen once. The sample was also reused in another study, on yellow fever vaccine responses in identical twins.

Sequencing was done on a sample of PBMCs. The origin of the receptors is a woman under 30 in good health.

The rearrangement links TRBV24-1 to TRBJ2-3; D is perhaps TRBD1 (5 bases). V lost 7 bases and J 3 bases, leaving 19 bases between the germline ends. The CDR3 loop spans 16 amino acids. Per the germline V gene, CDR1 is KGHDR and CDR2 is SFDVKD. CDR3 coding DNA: TGTGCCACCAGCGATAAAAAGGGGAAAAGTACAGATACGCAGTATTTT. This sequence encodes CATSDKKGKSTDTQYF.

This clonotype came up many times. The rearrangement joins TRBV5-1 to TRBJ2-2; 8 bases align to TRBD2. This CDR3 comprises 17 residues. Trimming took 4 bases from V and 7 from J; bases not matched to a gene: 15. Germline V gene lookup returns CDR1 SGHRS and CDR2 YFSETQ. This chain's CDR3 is CASSRTTPAGANGELFF. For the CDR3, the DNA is TGCGCCAGCAGCAGAACTACCCCAGCGGGAGCCAACGGGGAGCTGTTTTTT.

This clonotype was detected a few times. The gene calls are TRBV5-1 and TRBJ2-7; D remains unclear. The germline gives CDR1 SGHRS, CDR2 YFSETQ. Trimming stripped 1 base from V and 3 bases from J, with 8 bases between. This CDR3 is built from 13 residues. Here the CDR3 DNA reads TGCGCCAGCAGCTTGAAACGGTACTACGAGCAGTACTTC. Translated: CASSLKRYYEQYF.

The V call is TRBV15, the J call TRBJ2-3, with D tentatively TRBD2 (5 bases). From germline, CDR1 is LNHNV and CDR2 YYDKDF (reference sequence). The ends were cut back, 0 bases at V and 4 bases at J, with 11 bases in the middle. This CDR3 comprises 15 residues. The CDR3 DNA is TGTGCCACCAGCAGAGATCCGGGATTGTCAGATACGCAGTATTTT. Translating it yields CATSRDPGLSDTQYF.

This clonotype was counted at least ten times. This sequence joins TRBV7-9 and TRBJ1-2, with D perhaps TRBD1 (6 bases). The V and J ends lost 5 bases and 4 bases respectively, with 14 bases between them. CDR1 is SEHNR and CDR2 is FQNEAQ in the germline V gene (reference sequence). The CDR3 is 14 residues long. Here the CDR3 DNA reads TGTGCCAGCAGCCAACCTGACAGGTTCTATGGCTACACCTTC. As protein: CASSQPDRFYGYTF.

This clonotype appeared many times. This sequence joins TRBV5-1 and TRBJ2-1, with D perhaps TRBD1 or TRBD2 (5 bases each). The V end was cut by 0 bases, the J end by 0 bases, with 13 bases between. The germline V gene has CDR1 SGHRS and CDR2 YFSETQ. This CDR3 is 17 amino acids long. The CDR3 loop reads CASSLGVGGFSYNEQFF. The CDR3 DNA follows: TGCGCCAGCAGCTTGGGGGTTGGGGGATTCTCCTACAATGAGCAGTTCTTC.

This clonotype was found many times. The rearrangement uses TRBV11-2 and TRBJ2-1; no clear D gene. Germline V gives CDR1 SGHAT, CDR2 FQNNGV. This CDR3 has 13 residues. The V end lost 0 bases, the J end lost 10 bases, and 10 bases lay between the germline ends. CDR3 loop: CASSLDYVREQFF. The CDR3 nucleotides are TGTGCCAGCAGCTTAGATTATGTCAGGGAGCAGTTCTTC.

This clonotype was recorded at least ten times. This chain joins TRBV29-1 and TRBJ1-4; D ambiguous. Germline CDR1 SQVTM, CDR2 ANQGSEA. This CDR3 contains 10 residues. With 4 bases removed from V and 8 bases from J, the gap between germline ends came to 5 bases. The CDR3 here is CSVGQEKLFF. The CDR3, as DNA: TGCAGCGTTGGGCAGGAAAAACTGTTTTTT.

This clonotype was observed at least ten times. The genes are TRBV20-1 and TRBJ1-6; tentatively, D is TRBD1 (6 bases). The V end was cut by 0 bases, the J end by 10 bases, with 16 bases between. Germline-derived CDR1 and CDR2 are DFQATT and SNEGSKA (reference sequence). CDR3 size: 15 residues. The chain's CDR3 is CSAREEEGESSPLHF. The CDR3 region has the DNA TGCAGTGCTAGAGAGGAGGAGGGGGAGAGCTCACCCCTCCACTTT.

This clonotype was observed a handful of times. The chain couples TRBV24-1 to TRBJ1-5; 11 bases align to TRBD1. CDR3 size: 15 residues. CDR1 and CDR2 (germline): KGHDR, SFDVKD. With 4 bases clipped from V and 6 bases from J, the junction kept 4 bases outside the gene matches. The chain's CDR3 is CATSEGQGAGQPQHF. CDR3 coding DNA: TGTGCCACCAGTGAAGGACAGGGGGCAGGTCAGCCCCAGCATTTT.

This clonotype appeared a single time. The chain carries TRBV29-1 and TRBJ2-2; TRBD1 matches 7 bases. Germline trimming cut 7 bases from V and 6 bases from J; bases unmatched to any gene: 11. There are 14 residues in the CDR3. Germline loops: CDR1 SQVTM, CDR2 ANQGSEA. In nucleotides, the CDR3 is TGCAGCGCCGCGACAGGGCGTGATGCCGGGGAGCTGTTTTTT. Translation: CSAATGRDAGELFF.

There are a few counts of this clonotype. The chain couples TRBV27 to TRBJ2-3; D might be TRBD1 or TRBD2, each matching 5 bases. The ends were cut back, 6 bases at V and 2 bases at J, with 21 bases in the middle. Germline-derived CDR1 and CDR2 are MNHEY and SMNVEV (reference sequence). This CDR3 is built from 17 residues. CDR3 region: CASSYLVGRAITDTQYF. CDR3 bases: TGTGCCAGCAGCTATTTGGTGGGGCGGGCGATCACAGATACGCAGTATTTT.

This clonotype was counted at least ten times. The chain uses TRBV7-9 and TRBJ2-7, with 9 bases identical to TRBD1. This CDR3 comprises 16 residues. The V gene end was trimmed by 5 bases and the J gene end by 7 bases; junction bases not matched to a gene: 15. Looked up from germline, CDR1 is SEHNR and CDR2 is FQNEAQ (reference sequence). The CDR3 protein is CASSGQPGQGVWEQYF. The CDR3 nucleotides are TGTGCCAGCAGCGGACAACCGGGACAGGGAGTGTGGGAGCAGTACTTC.

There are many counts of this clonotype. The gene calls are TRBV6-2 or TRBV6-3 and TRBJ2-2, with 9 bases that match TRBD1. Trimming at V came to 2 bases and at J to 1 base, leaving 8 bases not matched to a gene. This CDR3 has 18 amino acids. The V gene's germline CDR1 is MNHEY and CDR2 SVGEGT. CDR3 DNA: TGTGCCAGCAGTTACCCGATAGGACAGGGGATGAACACCGGGGAGCTGTTTTTT. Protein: CASSYPIGQGMNTGELFF.

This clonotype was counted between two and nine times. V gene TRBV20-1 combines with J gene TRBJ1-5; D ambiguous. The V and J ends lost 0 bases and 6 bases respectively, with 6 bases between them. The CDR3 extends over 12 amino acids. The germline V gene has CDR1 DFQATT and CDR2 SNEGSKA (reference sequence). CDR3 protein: CSARDRVQPQHF. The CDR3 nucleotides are TGCAGTGCTAGAGATAGGGTTCAGCCCCAGCATTTT.

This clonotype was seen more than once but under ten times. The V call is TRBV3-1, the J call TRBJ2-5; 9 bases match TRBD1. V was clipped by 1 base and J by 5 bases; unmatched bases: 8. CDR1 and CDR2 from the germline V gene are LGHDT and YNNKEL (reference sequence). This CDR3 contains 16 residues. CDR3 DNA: TGTGCCAGCAGCCAAGGGGACAGGGTTGGGGTGGAGACCCAGTACTTC. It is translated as CASSQGDRVGVETQYF.

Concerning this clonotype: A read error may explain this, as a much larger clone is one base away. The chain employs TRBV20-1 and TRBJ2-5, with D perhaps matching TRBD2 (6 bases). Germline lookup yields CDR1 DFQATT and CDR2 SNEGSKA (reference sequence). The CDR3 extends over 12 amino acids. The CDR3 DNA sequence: TGCAGTGCTAAGGGAGGTAAAGAGTCCCAGTACTTC. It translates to CSAKGGKESQYF.

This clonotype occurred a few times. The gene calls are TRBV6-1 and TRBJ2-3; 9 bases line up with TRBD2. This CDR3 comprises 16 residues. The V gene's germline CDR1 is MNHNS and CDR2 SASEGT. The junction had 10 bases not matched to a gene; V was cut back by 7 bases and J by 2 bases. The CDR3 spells CASTKTRGGDTDTQYF. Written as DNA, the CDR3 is TGTGCCAGCACCAAAACCCGCGGGGGGGACACAGATACGCAGTATTTT.

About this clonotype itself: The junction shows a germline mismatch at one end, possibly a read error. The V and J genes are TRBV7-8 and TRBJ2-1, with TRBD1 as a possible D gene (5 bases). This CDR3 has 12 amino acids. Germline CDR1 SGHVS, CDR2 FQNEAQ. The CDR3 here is CASSLGHPEQFF. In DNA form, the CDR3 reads TGTGCCAGCAGTTTAGGACATCCTGAGCAGTTCTTC.

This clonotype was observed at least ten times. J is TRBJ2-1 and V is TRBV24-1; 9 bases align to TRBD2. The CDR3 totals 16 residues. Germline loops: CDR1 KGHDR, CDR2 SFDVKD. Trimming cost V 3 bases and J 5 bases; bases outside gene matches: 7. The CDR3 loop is CATSDALASGNNEQFF. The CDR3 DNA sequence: TGTGCCACCAGTGATGCCCTGGCTAGCGGGAACAATGAGCAGTTCTTC.

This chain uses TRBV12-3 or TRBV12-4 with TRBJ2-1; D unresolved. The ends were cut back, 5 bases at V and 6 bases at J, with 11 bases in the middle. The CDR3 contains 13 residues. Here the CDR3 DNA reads TGTGCCAGCAGTCCAGGATACGGCAATGAGCAGTTCTTC. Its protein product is CASSPGYGNEQFF.

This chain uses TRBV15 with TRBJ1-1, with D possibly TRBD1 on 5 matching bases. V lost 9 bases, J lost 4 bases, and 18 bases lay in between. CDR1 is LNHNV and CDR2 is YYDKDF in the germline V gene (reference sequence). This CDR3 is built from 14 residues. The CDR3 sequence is CATGQGHGTTEAFF. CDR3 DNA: TGTGCCACAGGTCAGGGCCACGGGACCACTGAAGCTTTCTTT. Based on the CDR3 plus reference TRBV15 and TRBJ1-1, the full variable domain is DAMVIQNPRYQVTQFGKPVTLSCSQTLNHNVMYWYQQKSSQAPKLLFHYYDKDFNNEADTPDNFQSRRPNTSFCFLDIRSPGLGDTAMYLCATGQGHGTTEAFFGQGTRLTVV.